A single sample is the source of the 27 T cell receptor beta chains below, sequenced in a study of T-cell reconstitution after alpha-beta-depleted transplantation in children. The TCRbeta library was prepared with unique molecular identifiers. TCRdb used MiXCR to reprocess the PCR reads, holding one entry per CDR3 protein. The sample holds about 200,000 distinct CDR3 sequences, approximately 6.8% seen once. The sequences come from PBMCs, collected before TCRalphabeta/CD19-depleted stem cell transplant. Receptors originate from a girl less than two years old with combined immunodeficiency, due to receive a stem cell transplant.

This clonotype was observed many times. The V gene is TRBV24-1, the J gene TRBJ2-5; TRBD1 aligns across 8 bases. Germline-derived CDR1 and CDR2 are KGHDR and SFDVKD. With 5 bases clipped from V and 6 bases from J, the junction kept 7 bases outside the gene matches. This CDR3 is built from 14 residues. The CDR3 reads CATSARTGRQTQYF. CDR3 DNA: TGTGCCACCAGTGCACGGACAGGGAGGCAGACCCAGTACTTC.

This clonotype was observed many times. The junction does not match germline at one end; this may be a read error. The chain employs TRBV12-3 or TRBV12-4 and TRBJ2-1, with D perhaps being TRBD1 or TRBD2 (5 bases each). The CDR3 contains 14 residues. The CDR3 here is CASRLASSGTDPFF. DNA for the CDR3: TGTGCCAGCAGGTTAGCCAGCTCCGGGACGGACCCCTTCTTC.

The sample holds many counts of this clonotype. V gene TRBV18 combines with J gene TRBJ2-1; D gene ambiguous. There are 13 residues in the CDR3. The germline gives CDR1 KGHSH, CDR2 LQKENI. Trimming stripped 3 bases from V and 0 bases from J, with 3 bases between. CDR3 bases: TGTGCCAGCTCACCCGACTCCTACAATGAGCAGTTCTTC. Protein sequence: CASSPDSYNEQFF.

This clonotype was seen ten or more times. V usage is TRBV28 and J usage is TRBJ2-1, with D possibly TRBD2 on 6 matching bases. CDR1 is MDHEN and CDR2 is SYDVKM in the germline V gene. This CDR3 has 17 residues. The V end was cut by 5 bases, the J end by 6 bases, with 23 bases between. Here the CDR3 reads CASSATQGAGPRNEQFF. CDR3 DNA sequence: TGTGCCAGCAGTGCTACCCAAGGCGCGGGGCCTCGCAATGAGCAGTTCTTC.

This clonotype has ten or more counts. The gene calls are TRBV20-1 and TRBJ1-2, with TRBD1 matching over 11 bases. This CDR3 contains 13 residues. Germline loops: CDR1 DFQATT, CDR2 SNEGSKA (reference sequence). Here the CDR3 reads CRAGQGAPYGYTF. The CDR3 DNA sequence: TGCAGGGCTGGACAGGGGGCGCCCTATGGCTACACCTTC.

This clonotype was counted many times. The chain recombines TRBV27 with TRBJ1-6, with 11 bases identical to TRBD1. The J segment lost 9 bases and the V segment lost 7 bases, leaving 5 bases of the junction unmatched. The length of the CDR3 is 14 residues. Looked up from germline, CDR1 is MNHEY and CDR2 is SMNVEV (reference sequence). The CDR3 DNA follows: TGTGCCAGCAAGGTGGGGACAGGGGGTTCACCCCTCCACTTT. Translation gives CASKVGTGGSPLHF.

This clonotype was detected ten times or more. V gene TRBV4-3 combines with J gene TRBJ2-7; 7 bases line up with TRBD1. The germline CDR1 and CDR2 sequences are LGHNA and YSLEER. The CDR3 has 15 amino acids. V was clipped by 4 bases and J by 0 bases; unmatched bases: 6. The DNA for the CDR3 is TGCGCCAGCAGCCGCTCGGGACAGAGCTCCTACGAGCAGTACTTC. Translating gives CASSRSGQSSYEQYF.

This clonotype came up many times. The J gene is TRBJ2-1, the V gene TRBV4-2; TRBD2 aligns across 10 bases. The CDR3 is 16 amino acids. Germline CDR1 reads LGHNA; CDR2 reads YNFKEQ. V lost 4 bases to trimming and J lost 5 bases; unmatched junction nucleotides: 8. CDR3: CASSPRVAGGNNEQFF. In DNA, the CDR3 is TGTGCCAGCAGCCCTCGGGTAGCGGGAGGAAACAATGAGCAGTTCTTC.

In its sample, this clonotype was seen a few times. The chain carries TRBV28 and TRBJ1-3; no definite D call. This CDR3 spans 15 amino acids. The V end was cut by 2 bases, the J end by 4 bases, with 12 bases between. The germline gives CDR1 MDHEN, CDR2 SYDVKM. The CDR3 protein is CASSLVGFSGNTIYF. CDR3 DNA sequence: TGTGCCAGCAGTTTAGTAGGGTTTTCAGGAAACACCATATATTTT.

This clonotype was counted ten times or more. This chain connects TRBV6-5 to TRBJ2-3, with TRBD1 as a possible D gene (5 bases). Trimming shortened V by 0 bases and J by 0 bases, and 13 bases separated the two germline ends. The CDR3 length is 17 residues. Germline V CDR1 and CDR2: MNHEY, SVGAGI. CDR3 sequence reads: CASSYSKPAGSTDTQYF. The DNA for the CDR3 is TGTGCCAGCAGTTACTCCAAGCCCGCAGGGAGCACAGATACGCAGTATTTT.

Here the CDR3 DNA reads TGTGCCAGCAGCCCCCCGAGCGGGAGGGCCGCGCAGTTCTTC. As protein: CASSPPSGRAAQFF. The chain couples TRBV7-9 to TRBJ2-1; the match to TRBD2 covers 10 bases. J was trimmed by 12 bases and V by 5 bases; bases with no gene match: 10. The CDR3 is made up of 14 amino acids. In germline, CDR1 is SEHNR, CDR2 FQNEAQ (reference sequence).

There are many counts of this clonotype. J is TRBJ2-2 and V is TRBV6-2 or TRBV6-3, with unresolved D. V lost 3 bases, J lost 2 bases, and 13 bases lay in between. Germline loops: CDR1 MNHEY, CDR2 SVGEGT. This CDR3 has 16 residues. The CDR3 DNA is TGTGCCAGCAGTTATCGTGGGCAGGCCAACACCGGGGAGCTGTTTTTT. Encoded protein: CASSYRGQANTGELFF.

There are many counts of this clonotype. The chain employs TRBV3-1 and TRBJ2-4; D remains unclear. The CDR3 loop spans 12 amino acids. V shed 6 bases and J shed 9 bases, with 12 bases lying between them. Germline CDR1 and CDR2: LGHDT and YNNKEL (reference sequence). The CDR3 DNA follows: TGTGCCAGCAGGCTCCAAGGTGGCATTCAGTACTTC. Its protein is CASRLQGGIQYF.

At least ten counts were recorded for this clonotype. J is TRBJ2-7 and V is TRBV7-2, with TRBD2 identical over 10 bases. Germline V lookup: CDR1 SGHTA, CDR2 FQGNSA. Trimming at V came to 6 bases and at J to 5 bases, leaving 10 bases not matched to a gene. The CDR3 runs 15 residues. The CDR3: CASRSPGTSEDEQYF. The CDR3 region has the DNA TGTGCCAGCAGATCACCCGGGACTAGCGAGGACGAGCAGTACTTC.

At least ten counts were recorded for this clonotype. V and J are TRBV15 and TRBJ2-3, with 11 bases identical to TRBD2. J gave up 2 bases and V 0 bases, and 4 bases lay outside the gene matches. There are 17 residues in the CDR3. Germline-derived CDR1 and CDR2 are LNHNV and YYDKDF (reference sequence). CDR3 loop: CATSRDLAGGLTDTQYF. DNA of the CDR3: TGTGCCACCAGCAGAGATCTAGCGGGGGGTCTCACAGATACGCAGTATTTT. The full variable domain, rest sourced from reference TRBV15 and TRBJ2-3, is DAMVIQNPRYQVTQFGKPVTLSCSQTLNHNVMYWYQQKSSQAPKLLFHYYDKDFNNEADTPDNFQSRRPNTSFCFLDIRSPGLGDTAMYLCATSRDLAGGLTDTQYFGPGTRLTVL.

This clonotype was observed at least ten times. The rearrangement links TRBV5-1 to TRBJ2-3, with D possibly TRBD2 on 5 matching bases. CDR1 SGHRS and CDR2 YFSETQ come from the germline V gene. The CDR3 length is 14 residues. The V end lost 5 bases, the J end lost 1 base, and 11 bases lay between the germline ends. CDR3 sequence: CASRPAAGTDTQYF. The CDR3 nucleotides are TGCGCCAGCAGACCGGCAGCGGGCACAGATACGCAGTATTTT.

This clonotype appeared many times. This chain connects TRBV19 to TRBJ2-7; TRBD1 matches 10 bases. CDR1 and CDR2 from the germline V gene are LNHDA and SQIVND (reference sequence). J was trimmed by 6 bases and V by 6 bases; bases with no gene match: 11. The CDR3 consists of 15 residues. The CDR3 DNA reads TGTGCCAGTAGGCTCAGGGGACAGGGGTCGGGCGAGCAGTACTTC. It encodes CASRLRGQGSGEQYF.

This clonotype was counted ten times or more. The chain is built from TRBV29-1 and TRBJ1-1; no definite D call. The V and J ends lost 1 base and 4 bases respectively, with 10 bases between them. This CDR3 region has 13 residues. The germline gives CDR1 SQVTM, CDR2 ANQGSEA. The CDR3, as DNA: TGCAGCGTTGAAGTCGGCTGGGGCACTGAAGCTTTCTTT. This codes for CSVEVGWGTEAFF. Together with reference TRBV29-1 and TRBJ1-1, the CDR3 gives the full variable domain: SAVISQKPSRDICQRGTSLTIQCQVDSQVTMMFWYRQQPGQSLTLIATANQGSEATYESGFVIDKFPISRPNLTFSTLTVSNMSPEDSSIYLCSVEVGWGTEAFFGQGTRLTVV.

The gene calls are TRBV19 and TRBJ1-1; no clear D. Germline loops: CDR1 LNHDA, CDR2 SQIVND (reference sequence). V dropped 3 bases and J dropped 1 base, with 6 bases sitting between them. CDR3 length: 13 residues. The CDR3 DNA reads TGTGCCAGTAGTATGGGGTGGAACACTGAAGCTTTCTTT. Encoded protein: CASSMGWNTEAFF. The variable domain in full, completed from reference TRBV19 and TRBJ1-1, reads DGGITQSPKYLFRKEGQNVTLSCEQNLNHDAMYWYRQDPGQGLRLIYYSQIVNDFQKGDIAEGYSVSREKKESFPLTVTSAQKNPTAFYLCASSMGWNTEAFFGQGTRLTVV.

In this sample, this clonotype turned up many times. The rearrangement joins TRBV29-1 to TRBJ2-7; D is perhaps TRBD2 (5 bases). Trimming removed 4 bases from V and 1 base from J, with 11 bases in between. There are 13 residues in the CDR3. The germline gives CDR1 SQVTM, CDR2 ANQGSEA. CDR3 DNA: TGCAGCGTTGGCCTAGCATGGTCCTACGAGCAGTACTTC. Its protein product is CSVGLAWSYEQYF.

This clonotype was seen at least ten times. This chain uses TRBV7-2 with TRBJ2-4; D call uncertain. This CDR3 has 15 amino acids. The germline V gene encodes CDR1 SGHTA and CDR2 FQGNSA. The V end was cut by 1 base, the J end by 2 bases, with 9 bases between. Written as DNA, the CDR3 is TGTGCCAGCAGCTTAGGGGCGCAAACCAAAAACATTCAGTACTTC. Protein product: CASSLGAQTKNIQYF.

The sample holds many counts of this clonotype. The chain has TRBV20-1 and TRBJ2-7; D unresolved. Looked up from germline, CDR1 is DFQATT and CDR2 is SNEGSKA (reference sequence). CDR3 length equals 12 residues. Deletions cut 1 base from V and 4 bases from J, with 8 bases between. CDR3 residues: CSARVPGYEQYF. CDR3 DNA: TGCAGTGCTAGAGTTCCAGGATACGAGCAGTACTTC.

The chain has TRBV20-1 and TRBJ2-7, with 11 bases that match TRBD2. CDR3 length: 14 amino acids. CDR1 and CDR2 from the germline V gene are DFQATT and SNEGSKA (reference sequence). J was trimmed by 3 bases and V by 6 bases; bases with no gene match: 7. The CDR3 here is CSARLAGWGYEQYF. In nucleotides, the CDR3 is TGCAGTGCCCGACTAGCGGGATGGGGCTACGAGCAGTACTTC.

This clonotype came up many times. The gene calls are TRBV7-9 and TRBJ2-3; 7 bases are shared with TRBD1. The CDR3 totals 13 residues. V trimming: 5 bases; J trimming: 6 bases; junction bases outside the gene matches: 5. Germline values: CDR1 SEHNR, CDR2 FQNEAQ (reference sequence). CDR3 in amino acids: CASSGTAGDTQYF. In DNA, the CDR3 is TGTGCCAGCAGCGGGACAGCTGGGGATACGCAGTATTTT.

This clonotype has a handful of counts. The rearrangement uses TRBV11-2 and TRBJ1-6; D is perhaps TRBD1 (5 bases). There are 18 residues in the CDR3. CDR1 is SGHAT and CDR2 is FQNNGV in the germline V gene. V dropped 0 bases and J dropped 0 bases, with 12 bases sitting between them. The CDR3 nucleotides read TGTGCCAGCAGCTTAGAGGGGCCAGGAAGCTCCTATAATTCACCCCTCCACTTT. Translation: CASSLEGPGSSYNSPLHF.

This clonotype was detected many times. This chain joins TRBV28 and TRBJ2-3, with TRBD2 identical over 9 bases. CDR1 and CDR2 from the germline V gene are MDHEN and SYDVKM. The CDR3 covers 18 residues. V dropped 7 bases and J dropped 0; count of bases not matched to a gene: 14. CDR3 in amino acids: CASTLSLAGPVSTDTQYF. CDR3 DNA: TGTGCCAGCACTCTAAGTCTAGCGGGACCCGTTAGCACAGATACGCAGTATTTT.

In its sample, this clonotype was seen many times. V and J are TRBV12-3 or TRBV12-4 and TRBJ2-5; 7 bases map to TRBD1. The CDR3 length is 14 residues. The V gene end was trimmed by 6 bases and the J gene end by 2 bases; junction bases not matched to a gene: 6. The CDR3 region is CASSQGTDQETQYF. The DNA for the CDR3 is TGTGCCAGCAGCCAAGGGACAGATCAAGAGACCCAGTACTTC.